Below are 2 T cell receptor beta chains sequenced from a single sample in a study of blood T cell repertoires in COVID-19. The assay was immunoSEQ multiplex PCR, and TCRdb's table has in-frame clones only and misses some. The table includes just over 300,000 clones, approximately 85% detected once. Sequencing was done on a sample of PBMCs or T cells enriched from blood (not recorded which). These receptors originate from a man aged 25 to 40 who had recovered from COVID-19.

J is TRBJ2-1 and V is TRBV18; D gene uncertain. V shed 1 base and J shed 7 bases, with 20 bases lying between them. The CDR3 runs 17 residues. Germline lookup yields CDR1 KGHSH and CDR2 LQKENI. This CDR3 reads CASSPLVPGSHGNEQFF. The CDR3 nucleotides are TGTGCCAGCTCACCACTGGTCCCCGGGTCGCACGGTAATGAGCAGTTCTTC.

This clone showed up just a few times. This sequence joins TRBV28 and TRBJ1-4; 7 nucleotides align to TRBD1. Germline V lookup: CDR1 MDHEN, CDR2 SYDVKM. The CDR3 is made up of 15 amino acids. The V and J ends lost 5 bases and 5 bases, in that order; junction bases with no gene match: 8. The CDR3 is CASSPTGTENEKLFF. CDR3 nucleotides: TGTGCCAGCAGTCCCACCGGGACAGAGAATGAAAAACTGTTTTTT.